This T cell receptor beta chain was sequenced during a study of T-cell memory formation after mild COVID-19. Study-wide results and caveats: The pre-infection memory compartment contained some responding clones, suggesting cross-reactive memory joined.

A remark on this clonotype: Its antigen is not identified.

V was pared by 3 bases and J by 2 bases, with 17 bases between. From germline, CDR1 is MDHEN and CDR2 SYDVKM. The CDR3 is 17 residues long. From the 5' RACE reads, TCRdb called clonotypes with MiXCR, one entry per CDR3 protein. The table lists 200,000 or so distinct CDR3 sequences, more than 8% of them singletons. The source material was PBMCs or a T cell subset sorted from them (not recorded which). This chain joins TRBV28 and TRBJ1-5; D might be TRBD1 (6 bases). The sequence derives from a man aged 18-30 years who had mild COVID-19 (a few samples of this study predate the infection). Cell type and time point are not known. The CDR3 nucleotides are TGTGCCAGCAGTTTTGGGCAGGGGATCAAACGCAATCAGCCCCAGCATTTT. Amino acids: CASSFGQGIKRNQPQHF.